This T cell receptor beta chain was sequenced during a study of blood T cell repertoires in COVID-19. Clones were sequenced by immunoSEQ multiplex PCR, and TCRdb holds only the in-frame ones, with some missing. The sample includes over 40,000 clones, roughly four fifths of them seen just once. Germline V gene sequence: CDR1 LGHDT, CDR2 YNNKEL (reference sequence). V lost 1 base to trimming and J lost 1 base, with 11 bases between them. CDR3 length equals 16 residues. The chain joins TRBV3-1 (or the pseudogene TRBV3-2) to TRBJ1-3, with D possibly being TRBD1 (6 bases). The source of this sequence is a human donor in a cohort sampled during active COVID-19. Input material: peripheral blood. In nucleotides, the CDR3 is TGTGCCAGCAGCCAAGCGCAAGGGGGTTCTGGAAACACCATATATTTT. The encoded protein is CASSQAQGGSGNTIYF.